One and the same sample provided the 29 T cell receptor beta chains below, sequenced in a study of shared clonotypes between healthy human individuals. Naive CD8 cells lacked CD45RO and underwent positive selection for CCR7, leaving out terminally differentiated effector memory CD45RA+ cells. Sequencing used immunoSEQ multiplex PCR; TCRdb keeps in-frame clones, though not all of them. The sample consists of about 2.1 million clones, about 93% of them appearing once. Sequenced material: naive CD8+ T cells from PBMCs. The origin of the receptors is a man between 18 and 29 years old in good health. Some clones in this sample may be carry-over from other donors' samples.

This clone has a single count. The rearrangement joins TRBV5-1 to TRBJ1-2; 8 bases match TRBD1. This CDR3 is 15 amino acids long. V dropped 4 bases and J dropped 4; count of bases not matched to a gene: 9. Germline V gene lookup returns CDR1 SGHRS and CDR2 YFSETQ. CDR3 residues: CASSPRDRTAYGYTF. The CDR3 bases are TGCGCCAGCAGCCCTAGGGACAGGACCGCCTATGGCTACACCTTC.

Concerning this clone: Additional DNA sequences in this sample encode the identical CDR3. V usage is TRBV7-8 and J usage is TRBJ2-7, with 10 positions matching TRBD2. This CDR3 comprises 14 residues. V shed 3 bases, J shed 4 bases, and the junction held 3 bases outside the gene matches. Germline CDR1 and CDR2: SGHVS and FQNEAQ. CDR3 sequence: CASSLSGRDYEQYF. CDR3 nucleotide sequence: TGTGCCAGCAGCTTGAGCGGGAGGGATTACGAGCAGTACTTC.

The chain recombines TRBV27 with TRBJ2-7; maybe TRBD2 (6 bases). Trimming left V 5 bases short and J 4 bases short, with 15 bases between. The CDR3 is 14 residues long. CDR1 and CDR2 (germline): MNHEY, SMNVEV (reference sequence). The CDR3 bases are TGTGCCAGCAGTCCCTCCCGGGGGTGGTACGAGCAGTACTTC. It is translated as CASSPSRGWYEQYF.

There are a few counts of this clone. Other DNA sequences in this specimen translate into the identical CDR3. This chain links TRBV7-2 with TRBJ1-5; a weak D match, TRBD1 (5 bases). V was cut by 5 bases and J by 6 bases, with 11 bases left in between. Looked up from germline, CDR1 is SGHTA and CDR2 is FQGNSA. The length of the CDR3 is 13 residues. This CDR3 reads CASSPRGGQPQHF. The CDR3 nucleotides read TGTGCCAGCAGCCCCCGGGGGGGTCAGCCCCAGCATTTT.

This clone was recorded only once. The chain recombines TRBV19 with TRBJ1-3; no firm D call. Germline V gene sequence: CDR1 LNHDA, CDR2 SQIVND (reference sequence). This CDR3 is built from 15 residues. The germline V and J ends were trimmed by 4 bases and 1 base, with 11 bases remaining between them. The CDR3 reads CASSTSWGSGNTIYF. CDR3 coding DNA: TGTGCCAGTAGTACCTCGTGGGGTTCTGGAAACACCATATATTTT.

This clone occurred once. This rearrangement joins TRBV11-2 to TRBJ2-7; 9 bases are shared with TRBD1. V lost 1 base, J lost 5 bases, and 12 bases stayed unmatched. The CDR3 is 17 amino acids. Germline assignment: CDR1 SGHAT and CDR2 FQNNGV. The CDR3 protein is CASSLGFRDRAPHEQYF. CDR3 in DNA: TGTGCCAGCAGCTTAGGGTTTCGGGACAGGGCCCCCCACGAGCAGTACTTC.

In DNA, the CDR3 is TGTGCCAGCAGCCCGGACAGGGTTGCAGATACGCAGTATTTT. Translation: CASSPDRVADTQYF. The rearrangement joins TRBV27 to TRBJ2-3; the match to TRBD1 covers 8 bases. From germline, CDR1 is MNHEY and CDR2 SMNVEV (reference sequence). This CDR3 comprises 14 residues. The junction had 6 bases not matched to a gene; V was cut back by 6 bases and J by 4 bases.

This clone was seen a single time. The chain carries TRBV29-1 and TRBJ2-5; the match to TRBD2 covers 8 bases. Losses at the gene ends were 0 bases for V and 1 base for J; bases not matched to a gene: 1. Germline CDR1 and CDR2: SQVTM and ANQGSEA. This CDR3 is built from 14 residues. In DNA, the CDR3 is TGCAGCGTTGAAGACGGGACTAGCCAAGAGACCCAGTACTTC. Amino acids: CSVEDGTSQETQYF.

V gene TRBV4-3 combines with J gene TRBJ1-2; D possibly corresponds to TRBD1 (6 bases). The CDR3 contains 16 residues. Germline CDR1 and CDR2: LGHNA and YSLEER. V lost 0 bases and J 1 base, leaving 12 bases between the germline ends. The CDR3, as DNA: TGCGCCAGCAGCCAAGATTCCGGCAGGGGTAACTATGGCTACACCTTC. It codes for CASSQDSGRGNYGYTF.

The V call is TRBV6-5, the J call TRBJ2-2; 7 bases match TRBD1. Unmatched junction bases numbered 7, after V lost 0 bases and J lost 6 bases. Germline CDR1 reads MNHEY; CDR2 reads SVGAGI. The CDR3 is 16 amino acids. CDR3 bases: TGTGCCAGCAGTTACTCTACAGGGGATGGGGCCGGGGAGCTGTTTTTT. It is translated as CASSYSTGDGAGELFF.

V is TRBV9 and J is TRBJ2-3; no firm D call. Trimming took 2 bases from V and 1 from J, leaving 5 bases between them. The CDR3 has 13 residues. The germline CDR1 and CDR2 sequences are SGDLS and YYNGEE. CDR3 DNA: TGTGCCAGCAGCGTGATGGGCACAGATACGCAGTATTTT. Translating gives CASSVMGTDTQYF.

As regards this clone: The same CDR3 also results from other DNA sequences found in this sample. The chain employs TRBV7-9 and TRBJ1-2, with D unresolved. The CDR3 contains 12 residues. V gave up 0 bases and J gave up 8 bases, with 7 bases separating them. Germline loops: CDR1 SEHNR, CDR2 FQNEAQ (reference sequence). CDR3 protein: CASSLAREGYTF. The CDR3 DNA is TGTGCCAGCAGCTTAGCGCGGGAGGGCTACACCTTC.

V is TRBV4-1 and J is TRBJ1-3; D might be TRBD1 (5 bases). Trimming took off 3 bases at V and 0 bases at J, with 12 bases between the two ends. CDR3 length equals 16 residues. Looked up from germline, CDR1 is MGHRA and CDR2 is YSYEKL. The chain's CDR3 is CASSQVQGLSGNTIYF. CDR3 nucleotides: TGCGCCAGCAGCCAGGTTCAGGGACTCTCTGGAAACACCATATATTTT.

The chain has TRBV27 and TRBJ1-2; 9 nucleotides agree with TRBD1. Germline values: CDR1 MNHEY, CDR2 SMNVEV (reference sequence). The CDR3 is 13 amino acids. V dropped 5 bases and J dropped 6; count of bases not matched to a gene: 4. The CDR3 DNA reads as TGTGCCAGCAGTGTAGACAGGGGGGATGGCTACACCTTC. Residues: CASSVDRGDGYTF.

Notes on this clone: The identical CDR3 is also encoded by other nucleotide sequences in the sample. This sequence joins TRBV2 and TRBJ2-1, with TRBD1 as a possible D gene (5 bases). The CDR3 totals 15 residues. Trimming removed 1 base at V and 0 bases at J, with 7 bases between. Germline V lookup: CDR1 SNHLY, CDR2 FYNNEI. The CDR3 bases are TGTGCCAGCAGTGAAGTGGGGCGCTCCTACAATGAGCAGTTCTTC. Amino acid sequence: CASSEVGRSYNEQFF.

The V call is TRBV4-1, the J call TRBJ1-6; the match to TRBD1 covers 9 bases. Trimming at V came to 2 bases and at J to 7 bases, leaving 6 bases not matched to a gene. Germline values: CDR1 MGHRA, CDR2 YSYEKL. This CDR3 contains 16 residues. The CDR3, as DNA: TGCGCCAGCAGCCAATTGGCCGGGACAGGGAATTCACCCCTCCACTTT. The encoded protein is CASSQLAGTGNSPLHF.

V is TRBV27 and J is TRBJ1-3; D is undetermined. This CDR3 is 18 amino acids long. Trimming cost V 5 bases and J 0 bases, with 20 bases left between them. Germline V lookup: CDR1 MNHEY, CDR2 SMNVEV (reference sequence). This CDR3 reads CASSPYPLDGNSGNTIYF. Here the CDR3 DNA reads TGTGCCAGCAGTCCTTACCCATTGGACGGGAACTCTGGAAACACCATATATTTT.

The chain combines TRBV6-1 with TRBJ2-5, with a weak D call TRBD1 (7 bases). The CDR3 is 14 amino acids. The ends were cut back, 7 bases at V and 5 bases at J, with 17 bases in the middle. Per the germline V gene, CDR1 is MNHNS and CDR2 is SASEGT. The CDR3 is CASKRQGGGETQYF. The CDR3 nucleotides read TGTGCCAGCAAACGACAGGGTGGGGGGGAGACCCAGTACTTC.

The J gene is TRBJ2-3, the V gene TRBV9; 10 bases are a match to TRBD1. With V trimmed by 3 bases and J by 2 bases, 3 bases remained unmatched. CDR3 length equals 15 residues. Per the germline V gene, CDR1 is SGDLS and CDR2 is YYNGEE. The CDR3 sequence is CASSAGTGVTDTQYF. The CDR3 bases are TGTGCCAGCAGCGCCGGGACAGGGGTCACAGATACGCAGTATTTT. The variable domain in full, completed from reference TRBV9 and TRBJ2-3, reads DSGVTQTPKHLITATGQRVTLRCSPRSGDLSVYWYQQSLDQGLQFLIQYYNGEERAKGNILERFSAQQFPDLHSELNLSSLELGDSALYFCASSAGTGVTDTQYFGPGTRLTVL.

The V and J genes are TRBV7-9 and TRBJ1-2, with a tentative D call TRBD1 (5 bases). Trimming took 6 bases from V and 0 from J, leaving 20 bases between them. CDR1 and CDR2 (germline): SEHNR, FQNEAQ (reference sequence). This CDR3 spans 17 amino acids. CDR3 DNA sequence: TGTGCCAGCAGGATCCCGTGGGGCGGAGGAGCTAACTATGGCTACACCTTC. It yields the protein CASRIPWGGGANYGYTF.

The chain has TRBV19 and TRBJ1-5; TRBD1 agrees at 10 bases. From germline, CDR1 is LNHDA and CDR2 SQIVND (reference sequence). J lost 7 bases, V lost 6 bases, and 9 bases had no gene match. CDR3 length: 15 amino acids. DNA for the CDR3: TGTGCCAGTAGCCCGACAGGGGGCGCGGCACAGCCCCAGCATTTT. It translates to CASSPTGGAAQPQHF.

The chain employs TRBV7-3 and TRBJ2-4, with a tentative D call TRBD1 (6 bases). Germline lookup yields CDR1 SGHTA and CDR2 FQGTGA. The CDR3 extends over 14 amino acids. V was cut by 1 base and J by 8 bases, with 12 bases left in between. The CDR3 DNA reads as TGTGCCAGCAGCTTAAACAGGGTCGGTGACATTCAGTACTTC. Residues: CASSLNRVGDIQYF.

The CDR3 DNA reads TGTGCCAGCGGACTAGCGAGGAGCACCGGGGAGCTGTTTTTT. This translates into CASGLARSTGELFF. This chain joins TRBV2 and TRBJ2-2, with 9 bases identical to TRBD2. The CDR3 is 14 residues long. The germline V gene has CDR1 SNHLY and CDR2 FYNNEI. Germline trimming cut 8 bases from V and 4 bases from J; bases unmatched to any gene: 5.

The V gene is TRBV5-4, the J gene TRBJ2-7; TRBD1 aligns across 7 bases. With V trimmed by 4 bases and J by 3 bases, 1 base remained unmatched. The CDR3 covers 12 residues. CDR1 is SGHNT, CDR2 YYREEE, per germline (reference sequence). The CDR3 region is CASSRTGYEQYF. The CDR3 DNA reads TGTGCCAGCAGCCGGACAGGCTACGAGCAGTACTTC.

The CDR3 DNA is TGTGCCAGCAGCGTAGATCCAGGGGTGTACAATGAGCAGTTCTTC. Amino acid sequence: CASSVDPGVYNEQFF. V gene TRBV9 combines with J gene TRBJ2-1, with TRBD1 as a possible D gene (6 bases). V lost 0 bases, J lost 4 bases, and 11 bases lay in between. Germline lookup yields CDR1 SGDLS and CDR2 YYNGEE. The CDR3 runs to 15 residues.

The chain couples TRBV2 to TRBJ2-1; 13 bases match TRBD2. From germline, CDR1 is SNHLY and CDR2 FYNNEI. CDR3 length equals 19 residues. The V gene end was trimmed by 6 bases and the J gene end by 0 bases; junction bases not matched to a gene: 11. DNA for the CDR3: TGTGCCAGCAGGGGAATTGGGACTAGCGGGGATAGCTCCTACAATGAGCAGTTCTTC. Translation gives CASRGIGTSGDSSYNEQFF.

This chain joins TRBV5-3 and TRBJ1-2, with TRBD1 matching over 10 bases. TRBV5-3 is an ORF, with its function uncertain. Unmatched junction bases numbered 11, after V lost 3 bases and J lost 6 bases. This CDR3 region has 16 residues. In DNA, the CDR3 is TGTGCCAGAAGCTCCACTCCGGGACAGGGGCACGATGGCTACACCTTC. This sequence encodes CARSSTPGQGHDGYTF.

The chain employs TRBV7-9 and TRBJ2-1; D possibly corresponds to TRBD2 (5 bases). The germline V and J ends were trimmed by 7 bases and 9 bases, with 10 bases remaining between them. CDR3 size: 11 residues. In germline, CDR1 is SEHNR, CDR2 FQNEAQ (reference sequence). CDR3 protein: CASTTEGEQFF. The CDR3 bases are TGTGCCAGCACCACCGAGGGTGAGCAGTTCTTC.

This rearrangement joins TRBV5-4 to TRBJ2-1, with 7 bases lining up with TRBD1. V gave up 3 bases and J gave up 3 bases; unmatched junction bases: 0. Germline lookup yields CDR1 SGHNT and CDR2 YYREEE (reference sequence). The CDR3 sequence is 13 residues long. The CDR3 nucleotides are TGTGCCAGCAGCTGGGACAGCTACAATGAGCAGTTCTTC. Translating gives CASSWDSYNEQFF.